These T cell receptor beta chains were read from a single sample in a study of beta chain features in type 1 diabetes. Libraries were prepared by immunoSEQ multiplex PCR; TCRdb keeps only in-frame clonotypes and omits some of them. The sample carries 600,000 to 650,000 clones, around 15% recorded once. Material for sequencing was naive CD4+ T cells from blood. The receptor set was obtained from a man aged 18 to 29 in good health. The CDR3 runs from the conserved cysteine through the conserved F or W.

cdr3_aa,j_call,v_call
CASSLAFGTRTDTQYF,TRBJ2-3,TRBV5-4
CASSTRYAHPSF,TRBJ1-2,TRBV9
CASGRGRSSYNEQFF,TRBJ2-1,TRBV28
CASSSAPGGPSYEQYF,TRBJ2-7,TRBV5-1
CASSSSGSTDTQYF,TRBJ2-3,TRBV7-3
CASSRSPTSNEKLFF,TRBJ1-4,TRBV9
CASSQEASWGTEAFF,TRBJ1-1,TRBV4-1
CASSLAKVPAYNEQFF,TRBJ2-1,TRBV7-3
CASSRDRVTQETQYF,TRBJ2-5,TRBV18
CASSQPGTDEKLFF,TRBJ1-4,TRBV4-3
CASSLGGTETDTQYF,TRBJ2-3,TRBV7-9
CASSLVPGGASRTDTQYF,TRBJ2-3,TRBV7-8
CASRSRGAGELFF,TRBJ2-2,TRBV19
CASNEVGVGADTQYF,TRBJ2-3,TRBV27
CASSHRGQETQYF,TRBJ2-5,TRBV4-3
CASSTRQGAIEQFF,TRBJ2-1,TRBV9
CATSRDNRGKLFF,TRBJ1-4,TRBV15
CASTLQGSTEAFF,TRBJ1-1,TRBV5-1
CASSYGTGRNQPQHF,TRBJ1-5,TRBV19
CASNRDRVAGGFF,TRBJ2-1,TRBV2
CASRRTGVNEKLFF,TRBJ1-4,TRBV6-5
CASSPRAGNYNEQFF,TRBJ2-1,TRBV18
CSATPNEQFF,TRBJ2-1,TRBV20-1
CASSAGTRGTDTQYF,TRBJ2-3,TRBV9
CASSEFEGGTNNSPLHF,TRBJ1-6,TRBV25-1